Listed below are T cell receptor beta chains from one sample, sequenced in a study of blood T cell repertoires in COVID-19. Measured with immunoSEQ multiplex PCR; TCRdb has only the in-frame clones, and not every one. Of about 260,000 clones in the sample, 86% are singletons; the top ten hold approximately 8.2%. Sample: peripheral blood. These receptors were obtained from a middle-aged man with active or convalescent COVID-19. Each CDR3 is given with its conserved first and last residue. D genes are given only for firm matches.

>TRBJ2-3|TRBV20-1|NA
TGCAGTGCCGACCAGCGGGATACGCAGTATTTT
CSADQRDTQYF
>TRBJ2-3|TRBV7-3|TRBD1
TGTGCCAGCAGCGCGGACAGGGCACCCACAGATACGCAGTATTTT
CASSADRAPTDTQYF
>TRBJ2-5|TRBV7-8|TRBD2
TGTGCCAGCAGCTCCTCTCTCGGACTAGCAAAAGAGACCCAGTACTTC
CASSSSLGLAKETQYF
>TRBJ1-4|TRBV28|NA
TGTGCCAGCACCTCTCCCAGGGCTGGAAAACTGTTTTTT
CASTSPRAGKLFF
>TRBJ2-7|TRBV7-3|TRBD2
TGTGCCAGCAGCCAGGGGACTAGGGGCGAGCAGTACTTC
CASSQGTRGEQYF
>TRBJ1-1|TRBV6-5|TRBD1
TGTGCCGGTAGACAGGGGGAGAGAGTTGGAGCTTTCTTT
CAGRQGERVGAFF
>TRBJ2-1|TRBV14|TRBD2
TGTGCCAGCAGCCAAGAGGGGGAGGGTTACAATGAGCAGTTCTTC
CASSQEGEGYNEQFF
>TRBJ2-2|TRBV6-6|TRBD1
TGTGCCGCTACAGGGGACACCGGGGAGCTGTTTTTT
CAATGDTGELFF
>TRBJ1-1|TRBV6-5|TRBD1
TGTGCCAGCACTGCCGACAGGGTTGAAGCTTTCTTT
CASTADRVEAFF
>TRBJ1-2|TRBV7-2|NA
TGTGCCAGCAGCCCGGGTCCGGGGAGCGGCTATGGCTACACCTTC
CASSPGPGSGYGYTF
>TRBJ1-1|TRBV28|TRBD1
TGTGCCAGCAAGGGGACAGGGGAGACCACTGAAGCTTTCTTT
CASKGTGETTEAFF
>TRBJ2-1|TRBV29-1|NA
TGCAGCGTTGCATTCCAGGGGGGTGGCAATGAGCAGTTCTTC
CSVAFQGGGNEQFF
>TRBJ1-2|TRBV18|TRBD1
TGTGCCAGCTCACCGGACAGGGCGGGAGGCTACACCTTC
CASSPDRAGGYTF
>TRBJ1-5|TRBV19|NA
TGTGCCAGCAAAGTAGGGGTGGACCGAGGACAGCCCCAGCATTTT
CASKVGVDRGQPQHF
>TRBJ2-5|TRBV6-1|TRBD2
TGTGCCAGCAGTGAAGAACGAGGGGAGGGAGAGACCCAGTACTTC
CASSEERGEGETQYF
>TRBJ2-1|TRBV6-5|TRBD1
TGTGCCAGCAGTTACAGAGGGGGCCACAATGAGCAGTTCTTC
CASSYRGGHNEQFF
>TRBJ1-1|TRBV5-6|TRBD1
TGTGCCAGCAGCTCCACCGACAGGGCTCCAGCTTTCTTT
CASSSTDRAPAFF
>TRBJ1-2|TRBV14|NA
TGTGCCAGCAGCCAACAGCGGCTCCATGGCTACACCTTC
CASSQQRLHGYTF
>TRBJ1-1|TRBV27|NA
TGTGCCAGCAGTTTAAGACGGGAAACTGAAGCTTTCTTT
CASSLRRETEAFF